This T cell receptor beta chain comes out of a study of shared clonotypes between healthy human individuals. For the study at large: The donors, two women and a few men, were aged 18 to 49.

V was clipped by 0 bases and J by 8 bases; unmatched bases: 8. CDR1 is GTSNPN and CDR2 is SVGIG in the germline V gene (reference sequence). The CDR3 runs 15 residues. This table comes from immunoSEQ multiplex PCR, and its TCRdb copy is limited to in-frame clones, with some not included. This table holds around 2.5 million clones, over 85% found once. This TCR derives from a man younger than 30 in good health. Some clones in this sample may be carry-over from other donors' samples. Sequencing was performed on naive CD4+ T cells from PBMCs. Subset indicated: CD45RA+ positively selected. The chain joins TRBV30 to TRBJ2-3; the match to TRBD2 covers 10 bases. CDR3 nucleotides: TGTGCCTGGAGTGTACAAGCGGGAGGGGCGGGTACGCAGTATTTT. Protein: CAWSVQAGGAGTQYF. The variable domain in full, completed from reference TRBV30 and TRBJ2-3, reads SQTIHQWPATLVQPVGSPLSLECTVEGTSNPNLYWYRQAAGRGLQLLFYSVGIGQISSEVPQNLSASRPQDRQFILSSKKLLLSDSGFYLCAWSVQAGGAGTQYFGPGTRLTVL.